Given below is one T cell receptor beta chain in context. This sample is drawn from a study of blood T cell repertoires in COVID-19. Per germline, CDR1 SEHNR and CDR2 FQNEAQ (reference sequence). CDR3 length: 12 residues. V lost 2 bases, J lost 5 bases, and 4 bases lay in between. The assay was immunoSEQ multiplex PCR, and TCRdb's table has in-frame clones only and misses some. Seen here are around 150,000 clones, 85% to 90% observed once, and the top ten hold approximately 10%. This receptor was obtained from a woman aged 65 to 85 with COVID-19, enrolled during active disease. The rearrangement links TRBV7-9 to TRBJ2-1; the D is unclear. The sequenced sample consisted of peripheral blood. CDR3 coding DNA: TGTGCCAGCAGCTTACGAGACAATGAGCAGTTCTTC. This encodes CASSLRDNEQFF.